Here is one T cell receptor (beta chain) with its context. This CDR3 spans 15 amino acids. The germline V gene has CDR1 SGDLS and CDR2 YYNGEE. The germline V and J ends were trimmed by 3 bases and 0 bases, with 10 bases remaining between them. Only in-frame clones appear in the TCRdb table, and some are missing; sequencing was by immunoSEQ multiplex PCR. This sample has about 43,000 clones; approximately 91% occur once, and the top ten carry around 1.5%. The data were obtained in a study of T cell changes during pregnancy in multiple sclerosis. The clonotype was recovered from a female donor with multiple sclerosis, enrolled in a pregnancy study. The chain carries TRBV9 and TRBJ1-3; TRBD1 is a possible D gene (5 bases). Sequenced: PBMCs (not recorded whether the cells were cultured). The CDR3 region is CASSAAGFSGNTIYF. The CDR3 DNA reads TGTGCCAGCAGCGCCGCAGGGTTCTCTGGAAACACCATATATTTT.